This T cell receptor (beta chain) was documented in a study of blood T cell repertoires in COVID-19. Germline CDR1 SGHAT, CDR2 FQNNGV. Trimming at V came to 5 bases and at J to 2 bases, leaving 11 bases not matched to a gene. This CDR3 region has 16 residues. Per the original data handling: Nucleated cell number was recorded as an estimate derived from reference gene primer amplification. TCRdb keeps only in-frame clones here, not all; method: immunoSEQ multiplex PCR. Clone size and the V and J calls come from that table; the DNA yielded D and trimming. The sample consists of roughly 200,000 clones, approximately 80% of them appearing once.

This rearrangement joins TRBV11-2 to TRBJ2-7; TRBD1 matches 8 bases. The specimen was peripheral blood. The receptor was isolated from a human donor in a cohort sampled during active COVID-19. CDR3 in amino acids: CASSPVNRQGPYEQYF. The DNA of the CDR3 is TGTGCCAGCAGCCCAGTTAACCGACAGGGGCCCTACGAGCAGTACTTC.